This T cell receptor (beta chain) was recovered during a study of CD8 T cells in Susac syndrome. This clonotype came up once. CDR3 size: 15 residues. CDR1 and CDR2 (germline): SGHTA, FQGNSA. Trimming cost V 5 bases and J 0 bases; bases outside gene matches: 5. CD8+ and CD4+ T cells taken from blood had their TCR beta sequenced. Reverse transcription of about 0.45 to 1 ug RNA was performed with random hexamers. TCRdb passed the immunoSEQ multiplex PCR reads through MiXCR, listing each CDR3 protein once. Of under 150,000 distinct CDR3 sequences listed, over 90% are singletons. V gene TRBV7-2 combines with J gene TRBJ2-7; 9 positions match TRBD1. Sequenced sample: CD4+ T cells from PBMCs. The receptor comes from a human donor with Susac syndrome. In DNA form, the CDR3 reads TGTGCCAGCAGCGAGACAGGGGGGAACTCCTACGAGCAGTACTTC. Translating it yields CASSETGGNSYEQYF. Combining the CDR3 with reference TRBV7-2 and TRBJ2-7 gives the whole variable domain GAGVSQSPSNKVTEKGKDVELRCDPISGHTALYWYRQSLGQGLEFLIYFQGNSAPDKSGLPSDRFSAERTGGSVSTLTIQRTQQEDSAVYLCASSETGGNSYEQYFGPGTRLTVT.